This T cell receptor (beta chain) was identified during a study of T-cell memory formation after mild COVID-19. The authors produced TCR alpha and TCR beta cDNA libraries with sample barcodes and UMIs by 5'RACE using constant-segment primers. Each CDR3 protein is one row after TCRdb ran MiXCR on the 5' RACE reads. The sample carries roughly 370,000 distinct CDR3 sequences, 15% to 20% recorded once. This clonotype was counted between two and nine times. Its target is not known. Study-level results: Some responding clones appeared in pre-infection memory, suggesting cross-reactive memory joined. For contracting clones, CD4+ ones sat mainly in CM and EM, CD8+ in EMRA.

The clonotype was recovered from a young man who had mild COVID-19 (a few samples of this study predate the infection). Cell type and time point are not known. Sequencing used PBMCs or a T cell subset sorted from them (not recorded which).

In DNA form, the CDR3 reads TGTGCCAGCACTACGTCCCAGGCTGGGGCCAACGTCCTGACTTTC. Protein product: CASTTSQAGANVLTF. V usage is TRBV28 and J usage is TRBJ2-6, with D hard to call. Trimming removed 7 bases from V and 2 bases from J, with 12 bases in between. This CDR3 contains 15 residues. Germline V lookup: CDR1 MDHEN, CDR2 SYDVKM.